The 6 T cell receptor beta chains below all came from one sample that was sequenced in a study of regulatory T cells in long-lasting Graves disease. Construction of the TCR beta libraries employed iRepertoire HTBI primers in conjunction with Arm-PCR of CDR3 regions. Each CDR3 protein is one row after TCRdb ran MiXCR on the multiplex PCR reads. The sample lists about 620,000 distinct CDR3 sequences; less than 20% were seen once. As for time point: newly diagnosed GD, antithyroid drugs for less than 3 months. Generation of the TCR library employed RNA extracted from PBMCs. The same specimen was also included in a second study, on T cells in Graves' hyperthyroidism and ophthalmopathy.

The specimen comprised peripheral blood mononuclear cells (PBMCs), sampled at new diagnosis, from a patient treated with antithyroid drugs. These receptors all come from a woman in her thirties with Graves disease.

This clonotype was seen a handful of times. The chain has TRBV6-1 and TRBJ2-1; no clear D. Germline V gene sequence: CDR1 MNHNS, CDR2 SASEGT. This CDR3 region has 14 residues. V gave up 5 bases and J gave up 0 bases, with 8 bases separating them. The CDR3 sequence is CASSKKVSYNEQFF. CDR3 DNA sequence: TGTGCCAGCAGTAAGAAGGTCTCCTACAATGAGCAGTTCTTC.

This clonotype came up many times. The chain employs TRBV11-2 and TRBJ2-7; 14 bases match TRBD2. The trim removed 5 bases at V and 4 bases at J, leaving 16 bases unmatched. CDR1 is SGHAT and CDR2 is FQNNGV in the germline V gene. The CDR3 consists of 19 residues. CDR3 amino acids: CASSIRTSGRLGGGYEQYF. CDR3 in DNA: TGTGCCAGCAGCATCCGGACTAGCGGGAGGTTGGGGGGGGGATACGAGCAGTACTTC.

This clonotype has a count of ten or more. The rearrangement links TRBV28 to TRBJ1-2; no clear D. The germline CDR1 and CDR2 sequences are MDHEN and SYDVKM. The CDR3 spans 14 residues. V was cut by 5 bases and J by 0 bases, with 10 bases left in between. CDR3 in DNA: TGTGCCAGCAGTCTGAGGACTTCTAACTATGGCTACACCTTC. Its translation is CASSLRTSNYGYTF.

This clonotype turned up a few times. This chain connects TRBV24-1 to TRBJ2-1; TRBD1 or TRBD2 may be the D gene (6 bases each). Germline V CDR1 and CDR2: KGHDR, SFDVKD. Trimming left V 0 bases short and J 5 bases short, with 10 bases between. There are 15 residues in the CDR3. CDR3 amino acids: CATSDLGGRDNEQFF. CDR3 DNA: TGTGCCACCAGTGATTTGGGGGGGCGGGACAATGAGCAGTTCTTC.

The J gene is TRBJ1-2, the V gene TRBV7-9, with no clear D. Looked up from germline, CDR1 is SEHNR and CDR2 is FQNEAQ (reference sequence). Trimming removed 5 bases from V and 0 bases from J, with 16 bases in between. The CDR3 is 16 residues long. The CDR3 reads CASSHLIQTSNYGYTF. In DNA form, the CDR3 reads TGTGCCAGCAGCCATCTCATTCAAACTTCTAACTATGGCTACACCTTC.

Concerning this clonotype itself: This clone may be a read error of a much larger clone one base away. V usage is TRBV28 and J usage is TRBJ1-4, with 8 bases lining up with TRBD1. The CDR3 has 17 residues. Germline CDR1 MDHEN, CDR2 SYDVKM. CDR3 residues: CASSRSRLTGGYEKLLF. The CDR3 DNA reads as TGTGCCAGCAGTCGGAGCCGCCTAACAGGGGGTTATGAAAAACTGCTTTTT.